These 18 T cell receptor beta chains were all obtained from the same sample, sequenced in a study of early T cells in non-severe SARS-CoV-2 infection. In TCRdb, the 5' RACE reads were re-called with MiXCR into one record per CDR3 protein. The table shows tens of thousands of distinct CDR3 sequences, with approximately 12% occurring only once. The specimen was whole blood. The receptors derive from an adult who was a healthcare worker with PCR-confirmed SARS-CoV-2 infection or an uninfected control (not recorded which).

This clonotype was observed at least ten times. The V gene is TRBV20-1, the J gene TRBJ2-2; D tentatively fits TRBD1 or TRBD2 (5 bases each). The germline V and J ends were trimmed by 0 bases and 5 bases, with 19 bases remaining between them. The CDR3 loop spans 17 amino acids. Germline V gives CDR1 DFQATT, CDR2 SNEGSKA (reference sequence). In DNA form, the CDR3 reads TGCAGTGCTAGAGACATATTGGGACCCTTGGAGACCGGGGAGCTGTTTTTT. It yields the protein CSARDILGPLETGELFF.

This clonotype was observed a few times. The CDR3 reads CASSLSLRVDYGYTF. The CDR3 DNA follows: TGTGCCAGCAGCTTGAGTTTGAGGGTCGACTATGGCTACACCTTC. The V and J genes are TRBV5-4 and TRBJ1-2; D not certain. This CDR3 has 15 residues. The germline V gene has CDR1 SGHNT and CDR2 YYREEE (reference sequence). Trimming pared 1 base from V and 3 bases from J, leaving 13 bases between. Using reference TRBV5-4 and TRBJ1-2 for the parts outside the CDR3, the full variable domain is ETGVTQSPTHLIKTRGQQVTLRCSSQSGHNTVSWYQQALGQGPQFIFQYYREEENGRGNFPPRFSGLQFPNYSSELNVNALELDDSALYLCASSLSLRVDYGYTFGSGTRLTVV.

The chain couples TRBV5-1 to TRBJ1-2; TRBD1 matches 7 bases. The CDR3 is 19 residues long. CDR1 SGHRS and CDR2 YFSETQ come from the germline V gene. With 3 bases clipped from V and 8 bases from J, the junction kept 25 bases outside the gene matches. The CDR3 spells CASSSSPGDWDSRTGGYTF. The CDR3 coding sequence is TGCGCCAGCAGCTCCTCCCCCGGGGACTGGGACAGCCGAACGGGAGGCTACACCTTC. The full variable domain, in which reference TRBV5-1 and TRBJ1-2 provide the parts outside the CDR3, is KAGVTQTPRYLIKTRGQQVTLSCSPISGHRSVSWYQQTPGQGLQFLFEYFSETQRNKGNFPGRFSGRQFSNSRSEMNVSTLELGDSALYLCASSSSPGDWDSRTGGYTFGSGTRLTVV.

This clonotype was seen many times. In DNA form, the CDR3 reads TGTGCCAGCCTCGGCGGGAGGGGTAGAATCGACGAGCAGTACTTC. This codes for CASLGGRGRIDEQYF. The chain links TRBV28 to TRBJ2-7, with 9 bases aligning to TRBD2. V lost 8 bases, J lost 5 bases, and 13 bases stayed unmatched. Germline CDR1 MDHEN, CDR2 SYDVKM. This CDR3 contains 15 residues.

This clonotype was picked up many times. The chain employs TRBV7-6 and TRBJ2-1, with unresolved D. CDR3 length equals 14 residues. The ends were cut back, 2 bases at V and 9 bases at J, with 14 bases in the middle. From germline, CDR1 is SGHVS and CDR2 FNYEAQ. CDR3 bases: TGTGCCAGCAGCTTAAATCCCGGCGGCGGTGAGCAGTTCTTC. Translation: CASSLNPGGGEQFF.

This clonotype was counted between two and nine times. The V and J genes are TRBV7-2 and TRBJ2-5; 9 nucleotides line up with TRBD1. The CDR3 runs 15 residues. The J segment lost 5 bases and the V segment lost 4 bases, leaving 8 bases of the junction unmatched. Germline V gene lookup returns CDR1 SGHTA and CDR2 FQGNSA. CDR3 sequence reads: CASSYRDRVIETQYF. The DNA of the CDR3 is TGTGCCAGCAGCTACCGGGACAGGGTTATTGAGACCCAGTACTTC.

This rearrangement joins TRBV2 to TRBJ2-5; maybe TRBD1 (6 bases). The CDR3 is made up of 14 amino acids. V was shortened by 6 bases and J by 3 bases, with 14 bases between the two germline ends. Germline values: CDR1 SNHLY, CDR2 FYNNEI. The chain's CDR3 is CASRVDSLKETQYF. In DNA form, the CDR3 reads TGTGCCAGCAGAGTGGACAGCCTTAAAGAGACCCAGTACTTC.

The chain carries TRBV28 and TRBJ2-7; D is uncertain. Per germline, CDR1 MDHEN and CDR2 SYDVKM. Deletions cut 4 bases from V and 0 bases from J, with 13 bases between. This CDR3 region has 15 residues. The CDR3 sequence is CASSSPGERSYEQYF. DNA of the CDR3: TGTGCCAGCAGTTCCCCCGGCGAACGCTCCTACGAGCAGTACTTC.

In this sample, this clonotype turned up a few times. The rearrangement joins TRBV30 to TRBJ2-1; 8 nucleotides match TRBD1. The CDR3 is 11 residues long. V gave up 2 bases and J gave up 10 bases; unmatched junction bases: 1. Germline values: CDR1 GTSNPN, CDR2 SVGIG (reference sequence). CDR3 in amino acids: CAWSWDREQFF. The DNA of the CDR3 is TGTGCCTGGAGTTGGGACAGGGAGCAGTTCTTC. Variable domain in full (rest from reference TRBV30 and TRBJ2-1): SQTIHQWPATLVQPVGSPLSLECTVEGTSNPNLYWYRQAAGRGLQLLFYSVGIGQISSEVPQNLSASRPQDRQFILSSKKLLLSDSGFYLCAWSWDREQFFGPGTRLTVL.

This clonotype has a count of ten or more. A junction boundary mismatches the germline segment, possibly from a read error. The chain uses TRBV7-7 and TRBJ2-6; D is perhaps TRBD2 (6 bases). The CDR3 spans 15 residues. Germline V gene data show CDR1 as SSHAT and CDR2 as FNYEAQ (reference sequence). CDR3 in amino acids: CASSLGGIGANVLTF. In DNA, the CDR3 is TGTGCTAGCAGCTTAGGAGGGATCGGGGCCAACGTCCTGACTTTC.

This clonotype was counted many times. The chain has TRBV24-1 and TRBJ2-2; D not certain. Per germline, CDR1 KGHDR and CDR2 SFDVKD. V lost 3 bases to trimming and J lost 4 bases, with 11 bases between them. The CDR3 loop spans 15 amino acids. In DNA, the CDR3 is TGTGCCACCAGTGATAGCCGGAACCCCACCGGGGAGCTGTTTTTT. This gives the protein CATSDSRNPTGELFF.

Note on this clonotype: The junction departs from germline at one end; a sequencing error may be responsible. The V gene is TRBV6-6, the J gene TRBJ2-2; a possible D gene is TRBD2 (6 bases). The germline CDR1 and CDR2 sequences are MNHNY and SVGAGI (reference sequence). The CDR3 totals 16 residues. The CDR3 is CTSSYVAGLNTGELFF. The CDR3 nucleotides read TGTACCAGCAGTTACGTGGCGGGACTTAACACCGGGGAGCTGTTTTTT.

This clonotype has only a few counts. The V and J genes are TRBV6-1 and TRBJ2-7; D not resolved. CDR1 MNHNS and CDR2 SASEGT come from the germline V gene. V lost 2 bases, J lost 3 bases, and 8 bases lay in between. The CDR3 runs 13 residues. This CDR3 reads CASSESNYYEQYF. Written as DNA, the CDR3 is TGTGCCAGCAGTGAATCGAATTACTACGAGCAGTACTTC.

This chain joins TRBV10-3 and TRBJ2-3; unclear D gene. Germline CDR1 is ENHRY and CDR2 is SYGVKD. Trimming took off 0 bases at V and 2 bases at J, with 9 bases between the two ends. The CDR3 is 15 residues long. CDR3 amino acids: CAISESRTDTDTQYF. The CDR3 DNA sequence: TGTGCCATCAGTGAGTCGCGAACGGACACAGATACGCAGTATTTT.

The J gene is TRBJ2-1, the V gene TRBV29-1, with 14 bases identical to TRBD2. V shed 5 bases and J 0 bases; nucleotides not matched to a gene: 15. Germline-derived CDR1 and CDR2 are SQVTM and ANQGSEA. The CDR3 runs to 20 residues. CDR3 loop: CSVRGQGPGTSGSSYNEQFF. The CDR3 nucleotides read TGCAGCGTTAGGGGACAGGGGCCGGGGACTAGCGGGAGCTCCTACAATGAGCAGTTCTTC.

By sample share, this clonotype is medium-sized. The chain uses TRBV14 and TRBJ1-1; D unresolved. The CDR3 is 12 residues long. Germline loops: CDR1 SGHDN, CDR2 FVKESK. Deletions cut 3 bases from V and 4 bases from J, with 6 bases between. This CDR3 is CASSQGGTEAFF. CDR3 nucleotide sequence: TGTGCCAGCAGCCAGGGAGGCACTGAAGCTTTCTTT.

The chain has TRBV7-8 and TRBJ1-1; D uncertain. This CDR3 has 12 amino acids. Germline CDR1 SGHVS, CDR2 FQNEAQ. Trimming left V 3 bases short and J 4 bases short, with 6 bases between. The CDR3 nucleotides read TGTGCCAGCAGCTTTCAGGTCACTGAAGCTTTCTTT. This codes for CASSFQVTEAFF.

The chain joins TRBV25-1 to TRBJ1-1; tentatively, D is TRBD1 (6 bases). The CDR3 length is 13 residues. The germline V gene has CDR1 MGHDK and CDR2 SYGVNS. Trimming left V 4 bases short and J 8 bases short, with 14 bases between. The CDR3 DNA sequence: TGTGCCAGCAGTGCTAAGACAGGAGCCGAAGCTTTCTTT. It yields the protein CASSAKTGAEAFF.